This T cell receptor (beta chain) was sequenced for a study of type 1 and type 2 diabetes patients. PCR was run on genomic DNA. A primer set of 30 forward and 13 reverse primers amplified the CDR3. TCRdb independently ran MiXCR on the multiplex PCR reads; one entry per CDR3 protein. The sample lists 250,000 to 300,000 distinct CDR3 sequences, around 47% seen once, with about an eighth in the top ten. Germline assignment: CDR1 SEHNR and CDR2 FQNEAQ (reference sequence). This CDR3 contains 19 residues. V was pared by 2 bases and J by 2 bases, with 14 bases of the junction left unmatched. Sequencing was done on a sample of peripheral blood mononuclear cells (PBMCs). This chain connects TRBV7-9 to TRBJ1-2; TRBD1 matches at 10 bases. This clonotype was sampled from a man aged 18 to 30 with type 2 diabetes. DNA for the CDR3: TGTGCCAGCAGCTTATCAGTTTACGACAGGGGGCGACTAAACTATGGCTACACCTTC. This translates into CASSLSVYDRGRLNYGYTF.